Described below is a single T cell receptor (beta chain) sequence and its context. This clonotype was seen a handful of times. Its antigen remains undetermined. No much larger clone is present one base from it, and per-base qualities are unavailable. Library preparation used RT-PCR. Sequencing instrument: NextSeq 550. TCRdb applied fastp at Q25 and MiXCR to the public reads, then kept only in-frame beta chains. All rows with the same CDR3 protein become a single entry with the most common DNA and genes. For this sample the table gives 90,000 to 120,000 distinct CDR3 sequences, of which approximately 35% were detected only once. 27% of the sample comes from the top ten. The CDR3 has 14 amino acids, counting the end cysteine and phenylalanine. The sequence is cut down to CDR3 DNA, 42 bases in frame from base 1. V gives up 5 bases and J gives up 7 bases, and the segment between their germline ends measures 14 bases.

This sample is drawn from a study of patients and donors after allogeneic stem cell transplantation (TCRdb year 2020). The chain couples TRBV12-3 or TRBV12-4 to TRBJ2-2; TRBD2 could be the D gene, as 6 bases match. The receptor's source is a human donor who was either an allogeneic HSCT recipient or a stem cell or donor lymphocyte infusion donor (not recorded which). It is not recorded whose cells these are; they may come from a transplant donor. The specimen was blood, either unsorted or a sorted T cell fraction (not recorded which). The CDR3 reads CASSKTRFGGELFF. The bases are TGTGCCAGCAGTAAGACTAGGTTCGGCGGGGAGCTGTTTTTT.